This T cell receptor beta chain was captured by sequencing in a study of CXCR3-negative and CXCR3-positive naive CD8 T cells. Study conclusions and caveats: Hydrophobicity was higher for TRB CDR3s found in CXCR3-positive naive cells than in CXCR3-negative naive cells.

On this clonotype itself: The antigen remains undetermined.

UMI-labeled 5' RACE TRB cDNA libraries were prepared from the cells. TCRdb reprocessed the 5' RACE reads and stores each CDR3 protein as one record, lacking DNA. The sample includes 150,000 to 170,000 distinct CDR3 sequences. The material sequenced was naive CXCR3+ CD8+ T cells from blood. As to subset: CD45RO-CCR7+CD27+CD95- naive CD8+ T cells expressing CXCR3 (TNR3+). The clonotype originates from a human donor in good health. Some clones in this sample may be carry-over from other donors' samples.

The CDR3 protein is CASSSSWGLYVAYEQYF. V gene TRBV7-2 combines with J gene TRBJ2-7; no DNA is available, so the TRBD1 call from TCRdb remains unchecked. Germline CDR1 is SGHTA and CDR2 is FQGNSA. The CDR3 has 17 amino acids.